Shown below are 29 T cell receptor beta chains from a single sample sequenced in a study of blood T cell repertoires in COVID-19. The method was immunoSEQ multiplex PCR; TCRdb's version includes in-frame clones alone and lacks a portion of them. This table has around 200,000 clones, roughly nine tenths appearing once. The specimen sequenced was peripheral blood. The receptors were sampled from a man aged 65 to 79 with active or convalescent COVID-19.

CDR3 residues: CASNRGEGKTEAFF. The CDR3 DNA sequence: TGCGCCAGCAACCGCGGCGAGGGAAAAACTGAAGCTTTCTTT. V gene TRBV5-1 combines with J gene TRBJ1-1; D gene ambiguous. Trimming took 6 bases from V and 5 from J, leaving 17 bases between them. This CDR3 contains 14 residues. Per germline, CDR1 SGHRS and CDR2 YFSETQ.

The CDR3 coding sequence is TGTGCCAGCAGCGTCTCGGGAGTCAGCTCCTACGAGCAGTACTTC. This sequence encodes CASSVSGVSSYEQYF. This chain links TRBV9 with TRBJ2-7, with a tentative D call TRBD2 (6 bases). CDR1 is SGDLS, CDR2 YYNGEE, per germline. CDR3 size: 15 residues. V gave up 2 bases and J gave up 0 bases, with 12 bases separating them. The full variable domain, rest sourced from reference TRBV9 and TRBJ2-7, is DSGVTQTPKHLITATGQRVTLRCSPRSGDLSVYWYQQSLDQGLQFLIQYYNGEERAKGNILERFSAQQFPDLHSELNLSSLELGDSALYFCASSVSGVSSYEQYFGPGTRLTVT.

V gene TRBV9 combines with J gene TRBJ1-2; D perhaps matches TRBD1 (6 bases). Trimming took off 3 bases at V and 3 bases at J, with 15 bases between the two ends. This CDR3 spans 15 amino acids. Germline V lookup: CDR1 SGDLS, CDR2 YYNGEE. CDR3 loop: CASSATLQGYYGYTF. CDR3 sequence (DNA): TGTGCCAGCAGCGCCACCTTACAGGGATACTATGGCTACACCTTC.

The chain joins TRBV6-5 to TRBJ1-5, with D possibly TRBD1 on 6 matching bases. The CDR3 length is 15 residues. Trimming left V 2 bases short and J 2 bases short, with 10 bases between. In germline, CDR1 is MNHEY, CDR2 SVGAGI. CDR3 sequence reads: CASSYGGSGNQPQHF. CDR3 in DNA: TGTGCCAGCAGTTACGGGGGCTCTGGCAATCAGCCCCAGCATTTT.

This clone was picked up a small number of times. In DNA form, the CDR3 reads TGTGCCAGCAGCTCGGGACAGGTGAGGACCTACGAGCAGTACTTC. Translation gives CASSSGQVRTYEQYF. The chain carries TRBV7-2 and TRBJ2-7, with 8 bases lining up with TRBD1. Per the germline V gene, CDR1 is SGHTA and CDR2 is FQGNSA. With V trimmed by 4 bases and J by 2 bases, 7 bases remained unmatched. The CDR3 contains 15 residues. Combining the CDR3 with reference TRBV7-2 and TRBJ2-7 gives the whole variable domain GAGVSQSPSNKVTEKGKDVELRCDPISGHTALYWYRQSLGQGLEFLIYFQGNSAPDKSGLPSDRFSAERTGGSVSTLTIQRTQQEDSAVYLCASSSGQVRTYEQYFGPGTRLTVT.

This sequence joins TRBV15 and TRBJ1-5; TRBD1 might be the D (5 bases). The CDR3 loop spans 16 amino acids. CDR1 LNHNV and CDR2 YYDKDF come from the germline V gene (reference sequence). The germline V and J ends were trimmed by 1 base and 2 bases, with 12 bases remaining between them. The CDR3 sequence is CATSRVATGGNQPQHF. Here the CDR3 DNA reads TGTGCCACCAGCAGAGTTGCCACGGGGGGCAATCAGCCCCAGCATTTT.

The CDR3 DNA reads as TGTGCCAGCAGCGACAGGGGCCCTAGCAATCAGCCCCAGCATTTT. This codes for CASSDRGPSNQPQHF. This chain uses TRBV27 with TRBJ1-5; 8 bases are a match to TRBD1. The CDR3 covers 15 residues. V trimming: 6 bases; J trimming: 0 bases; junction bases outside the gene matches: 4. CDR1 is MNHEY, CDR2 SMNVEV, per germline (reference sequence).

The gene calls are TRBV24-1 and TRBJ1-6; D unresolved. The germline gives CDR1 KGHDR, CDR2 SFDVKD. This CDR3 contains 15 residues. The V and J ends lost 3 bases and 5 bases respectively, with 10 bases between them. The CDR3 coding sequence is TGTGCCACCAGTGATAGTACGGTTCATAATTCACCCCTCCACTTT. It encodes CATSDSTVHNSPLHF.

V usage is TRBV24-1 and J usage is TRBJ2-3; TRBD1 agrees at 10 bases. The V gene end was trimmed by 2 bases and the J gene end by 2 bases; junction bases not matched to a gene: 6. The CDR3 has 17 residues. Germline V gene lookup returns CDR1 KGHDR and CDR2 SFDVKD. The CDR3 DNA follows: TGTGCCACCAGTGATTCAGGGACAGGGGTCTACACAGATACGCAGTATTTT. Protein product: CATSDSGTGVYTDTQYF.

This sequence joins TRBV18 and TRBJ1-1; D might be TRBD1 (5 bases). V was clipped by 8 bases and J by 1 base, with 8 bases between them. Looked up from germline, CDR1 is KGHSH and CDR2 is LQKENI. The CDR3 totals 12 residues. The CDR3 spells CASQTGNTEAFF. The CDR3, as DNA: TGTGCCAGCCAAACAGGGAACACTGAAGCTTTCTTT.

This clone was found a few times. The rearrangement links TRBV5-5 to TRBJ2-5; tentatively, D is TRBD2 (5 bases). Germline CDR1 reads SGHKS; CDR2 reads YYEKEE (reference sequence). Trimming stripped 5 bases from V and 3 bases from J, with 11 bases between. The CDR3 sequence is 13 residues long. CDR3 nucleotide sequence: TGTGCCAGCAGTCTCGGGGTTGAAGAGACCCAGTACTTC. It codes for CASSLGVEETQYF.

This chain's CDR3 is CASSFGGQRRAFF. The CDR3 DNA follows: TGTGCCAGCAGCTTCGGCGGACAGCGTCGCGCTTTCTTT. The chain has TRBV7-9 and TRBJ1-1, with D maybe TRBD1 (6 bases). The CDR3 length is 13 residues. V was pared by 3 bases and J by 11 bases, with 16 bases between. CDR1 and CDR2 from the germline V gene are SEHNR and FQNEAQ (reference sequence).

This chain joins TRBV19 and TRBJ2-7; weak D call: TRBD2 (6 bases). This CDR3 spans 15 amino acids. Germline V lookup: CDR1 LNHDA, CDR2 SQIVND (reference sequence). V was shortened by 7 bases and J by 2 bases, with 18 bases between the two germline ends. The CDR3 is CASNAAGGKTYEQYF. CDR3 DNA: TGTGCCAGTAACGCGGCGGGCGGGAAAACCTACGAGCAGTACTTC.

The chain is built from TRBV6-2 or TRBV6-3 and TRBJ2-3; 8 bases line up with TRBD2. The CDR3 consists of 15 residues. The germline V gene has CDR1 MNHEY and CDR2 SVGEGT. The V gene end was trimmed by 2 bases and the J gene end by 3 bases; junction bases not matched to a gene: 4. In DNA form, the CDR3 reads TGTGCCAGCAGTTACCCCGGACTAGCAACAGATACGCAGTATTTT. Protein sequence: CASSYPGLATDTQYF.

Comments on this clone: The same CDR3 can be traced to other DNA sequences in this sample. The genes are TRBV13 and TRBJ1-2; TRBD1 is a possible D gene (6 bases). Looked up from germline, CDR1 is PRHDT and CDR2 is FYEKMQ (reference sequence). V was pared by 0 bases and J by 2 bases, with 7 bases between. The CDR3 length is 14 residues. CDR3 residues: CASSLGTGNYGYTF. The CDR3 DNA follows: TGTGCCAGCAGCTTAGGGACAGGCAACTATGGCTACACCTTC.

The chain joins TRBV7-2 to TRBJ2-7; the D gene is possibly TRBD2 (5 bases). CDR3 length: 16 amino acids. The V gene lost 0 bases and the J gene lost 3 bases, with 15 bases spanning the gap. CDR1 is SGHTA and CDR2 is FQGNSA in the germline V gene. The CDR3 nucleotides read TGTGCCAGCAGCTTAGCCGCCCCGGGGTTGGGCTACGAGCAGTACTTC. Residues: CASSLAAPGLGYEQYF.

The rearrangement links TRBV19 to TRBJ1-2, with D maybe TRBD1 (5 bases). The CDR3 length is 15 residues. Trimming took off 3 bases at V and 4 bases at J, with 15 bases between the two ends. Germline V gene data show CDR1 as LNHDA and CDR2 as SQIVND (reference sequence). CDR3 DNA sequence: TGTGCCAGTAGTATGGATCGGAGGGGAAGCTATGGCTACACCTTC. Translation gives CASSMDRRGSYGYTF.

This sequence joins TRBV5-1 and TRBJ1-1; weak D call: TRBD1 (6 bases). V lost 4 bases and J 4 bases, leaving 14 bases between the germline ends. CDR3 size: 14 residues. Germline V gene data show CDR1 as SGHRS and CDR2 as YFSETQ. The CDR3 DNA is TGCGCCAGCAGCCCCCTACAGGGCCCCACTGAAGCTTTCTTT. It is translated as CASSPLQGPTEAFF.

The chain carries TRBV27 and TRBJ1-2, with 9 bases identical to TRBD1. With V trimmed by 5 bases and J by 7 bases, 14 bases remained unmatched. The CDR3 extends over 16 amino acids. Germline CDR1 is MNHEY and CDR2 is SMNVEV (reference sequence). CDR3 in amino acids: CASSAQYHRGQGGYTF. The CDR3 DNA reads as TGTGCCAGCAGTGCGCAATACCACAGGGGGCAGGGTGGCTACACCTTC.

The chain links TRBV6-5 to TRBJ2-7; D remains unclear. Germline values: CDR1 MNHEY, CDR2 SVGAGI. This CDR3 spans 14 amino acids. V was trimmed by 2 bases and J by 5 bases, leaving 13 bases between them. The CDR3 DNA sequence: TGTGCCAGCAGTTACCAGGCAGGTAACCACGAGCAGTACTTC. It translates to CASSYQAGNHEQYF.

The chain has TRBV9 and TRBJ1-3, with D hard to call. Trimming cost V 0 bases and J 0 bases, with 13 bases left between them. CDR3 length: 17 amino acids. Germline CDR1 reads SGDLS; CDR2 reads YYNGEE. The CDR3 reads CASSVVGQSLSGNTIYF. Here the CDR3 DNA reads TGTGCCAGCAGCGTAGTTGGGCAGTCTCTCTCTGGAAACACCATATATTTT.

The chain uses TRBV15 and TRBJ1-1, with D tentatively TRBD1 (5 bases). This CDR3 comprises 21 residues. Trimming removed 0 bases from V and 1 base from J, with 27 bases in between. CDR1 is LNHNV and CDR2 is YYDKDF in the germline V gene (reference sequence). In nucleotides, the CDR3 is TGTGCCACCAGCAGAGATCGGGGGACTCCGTCTTCGATAGCTGGGAACACTGAAGCTTTCTTT. It encodes CATSRDRGTPSSIAGNTEAFF.

The chain recombines TRBV3-1 (or the pseudogene TRBV3-2) with TRBJ2-7, with a tentative D call TRBD2 (6 bases). CDR3 length equals 15 residues. From germline, CDR1 is LGHDT and CDR2 YNNKEL (reference sequence). V was shortened by 4 bases and J by 4 bases, with 17 bases between the two germline ends. DNA of the CDR3: TGTGCCAGCAGCCGAACGGGACTTCTAAAGTACGAGCAGTACTTC. Translation: CASSRTGLLKYEQYF.

The V call is TRBV18, the J call TRBJ2-7; 8 nucleotides line up with TRBD1. CDR1 and CDR2 from the germline V gene are KGHSH and LQKENI. V lost 6 bases, J lost 2 bases, and 3 bases stayed unmatched. The CDR3 loop spans 13 amino acids. CDR3 loop: CASSVDRAYEQYF. The CDR3 DNA is TGTGCCAGCTCGGTGGACAGGGCCTACGAGCAGTACTTC.

The CDR3 is CASSEADTPLNEQFF. The CDR3 DNA reads as TGTGCCAGCAGCGAGGCGGACACGCCTCTCAATGAGCAGTTCTTC. The V gene is TRBV9, the J gene TRBJ2-1, with D possibly being TRBD1 (5 bases). The CDR3 loop spans 15 amino acids. V lost 3 bases and J lost 6, with 16 bases in between. Germline V gene lookup returns CDR1 SGDLS and CDR2 YYNGEE.

The chain links TRBV27 to TRBJ2-3, with 8 bases matching TRBD1. This CDR3 comprises 15 residues. Germline trimming cut 8 bases from V and 2 bases from J; bases unmatched to any gene: 9. The germline gives CDR1 MNHEY, CDR2 SMNVEV (reference sequence). This CDR3 reads CASHLRGLPTDTQYF. The DNA of the CDR3 is TGTGCCAGCCACCTCAGGGGGCTCCCCACAGATACGCAGTATTTT.

The V call is TRBV19, the J call TRBJ2-3; no clear D gene. Germline CDR1 reads LNHDA; CDR2 reads SQIVND (reference sequence). Trimming pared 1 base from V and 3 bases from J, leaving 5 bases between. The CDR3 covers 13 residues. The CDR3 DNA follows: TGTGCCAGTAGTATAGTTGAGACAGATACGCAGTATTTT. Translating gives CASSIVETDTQYF.

This clone showed up just a few times. Written as DNA, the CDR3 is TGCGCCAGCAGCCTTAACCCGGAGGGGGGGAACGAAAAACTGTTTTTT. Its protein is CASSLNPEGGNEKLFF. The rearrangement links TRBV4-3 to TRBJ1-4, with a tentative D call TRBD1 (6 bases). The CDR3 has 16 residues. V was pared by 4 bases and J by 8 bases, with 20 bases between. Germline CDR1 reads LGHNA; CDR2 reads YSLEER.

The chain uses TRBV5-1 and TRBJ2-5, with a tentative D call TRBD1 (6 bases). The CDR3 extends over 19 amino acids. The V and J ends lost 4 bases and 1 base respectively, with 26 bases between them. Germline lookup yields CDR1 SGHRS and CDR2 YFSETQ. DNA of the CDR3: TGCGCCAGCAGCCTGAGGGACACAGGAAATCCGGGATTCCAAGAGACCCAGTACTTC. Translating gives CASSLRDTGNPGFQETQYF.